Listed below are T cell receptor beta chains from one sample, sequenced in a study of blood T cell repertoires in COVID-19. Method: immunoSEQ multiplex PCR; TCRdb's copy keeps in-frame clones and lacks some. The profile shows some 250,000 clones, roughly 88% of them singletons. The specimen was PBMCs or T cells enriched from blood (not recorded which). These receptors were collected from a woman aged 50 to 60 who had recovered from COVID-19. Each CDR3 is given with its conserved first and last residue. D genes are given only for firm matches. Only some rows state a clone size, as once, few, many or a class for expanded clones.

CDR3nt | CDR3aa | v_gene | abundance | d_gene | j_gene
TGTGCCAGCAGCCAAGAACTAGCGTCCACAGATACGCAGTATTTT | CASSQELASTDTQYF | TRBV4-2 | once | TRBD2 | TRBJ2-3
TGCGCCAGTTCCCTCGGACAGGCAGGGAATTCACCCCTCCACTTT | CASSLGQAGNSPLHF | TRBV5-1 | - | TRBD1 | TRBJ1-6
TGTGCCACCAGCATATCCCTAGCGTCGAGCTCCTACAATGAGCAGTTCTTC | CATSISLASSSYNEQFF | TRBV15 | - | - | TRBJ2-1
TGTGCCAGCAGCTTAGGGTCCAGCGGGAGTGGGTACAATGAGCAGTTCTTC | CASSLGSSGSGYNEQFF | TRBV7-9 | - | TRBD2 | TRBJ2-1
TGTGCCAGCTCACCACCGGCACGGAGGAACGGGGAGCTGTTTTTT | CASSPPARRNGELFF | TRBV18 | - | - | TRBJ2-2
TGTGCCAGCTCACAAGGGGTTATGCCTGGAAACACCATATATTTT | CASSQGVMPGNTIYF | TRBV18 | - | - | TRBJ1-3
TGTGCCAGCAGAATCAGGGGCATGAACACTGAAGCTTTCTTT | CASRIRGMNTEAFF | TRBV28 | once | - | TRBJ1-1
TGTGCCAGCAGTTTCTCTGGGGGGTTTAATGGGGGGACCCAGTACTTC | CASSFSGGFNGGTQYF | TRBV28 | - | - | TRBJ2-5
TGTGCCAGCAGCCCGATCCGACAGGGTCATGAAAAACTGTTTTTT | CASSPIRQGHEKLFF | TRBV7-4 | - | TRBD1 | TRBJ1-4
TGTGCCAGCCAAGGACTTGCCAAAAACATTCAGTACTTC | CASQGLAKNIQYF | TRBV7-9 | - | - | TRBJ2-4
TGTGCCATCAGTGAGTCGACTAGCGGGAGGGCCTACAATGAGCAGTTCTTC | CAISESTSGRAYNEQFF | TRBV10-3 | many | TRBD2 | TRBJ2-1
TGTGCCAGCAGCTTACGGTTGAACCGAGACAATGAGCAGTTCTTC | CASSLRLNRDNEQFF | TRBV7-6 | - | - | TRBJ2-1
TGTGCCAGCAGCTTGTTATCGGGCAGGGGAAACGCCCAGTACTTC | CASSLLSGRGNAQYF | TRBV5-6 | - | - | TRBJ2-5
TGTGCCAGCAGCCGAATCGGCGGGAGGGCTACAGATACGCAGTATTTT | CASSRIGGRATDTQYF | TRBV28 | - | TRBD2 | TRBJ2-3
TGCGCCAGCAGCTCCCAACTGGCGGGGGCTAATGAAAAACTGTTTTTT | CASSSQLAGANEKLFF | TRBV5-1 | - | - | TRBJ1-4
TGTGCCAGCAGTTTTACTAGCGCGCAAGATACGCAGTATTTT | CASSFTSAQDTQYF | TRBV27 | - | TRBD2 | TRBJ2-3
TGTGCCAGCAGTGTTTGGACAGCCTACGAGCAGTACTTC | CASSVWTAYEQYF | TRBV2 | - | - | TRBJ2-7
TGTGCCAGCAGCTTATATAGCGGGACCTCCTACAATGAGCAGTTCTTC | CASSLYSGTSYNEQFF | TRBV7-3 | - | TRBD2 | TRBJ2-1
TGTGCCAGCAAGATGGACAGGTCCACAGGGGAGCTGTTTTTT | CASKMDRSTGELFF | TRBV6-5 | - | TRBD1 | TRBJ2-2
TGCGCCAGCAGCCAAGAGGGGGCAGGGGTGGGGGAGCAGTACTTC | CASSQEGAGVGEQYF | TRBV4-1 | - | - | TRBJ2-7
TGTGCCAGCAGCCGTTACGAAGCAGGCCTTTCAGCCTTC | CASSRYEAGLSAF | TRBV5-6 | - | - | TRBJ1-2
TGTGCCAGTGGGGGGACAGGGAGGCATCCTTACGAGCAGTACTTC | CASGGTGRHPYEQYF | TRBV27 | - | TRBD1 | TRBJ2-7
TGTGCCAGCAGGGGGACAGGGGGCGGTGCAACTAATGAAAAACTGTTTTTT | CASRGTGGGATNEKLFF | TRBV2 | - | TRBD1 | TRBJ1-4
TGTGCCAGCAGTCCGCAGGCGGGGGGAGGTGGAGGATATGAAAAACTGTTTTTT | CASSPQAGGGGGYEKLFF | TRBV28 | - | - | TRBJ1-4
TGCGCCAGCAGCCAATCGACTAGCGGGGTCACCGGGGAGCTGTTTTTT | CASSQSTSGVTGELFF | TRBV5-1 | - | TRBD2 | TRBJ2-2
TGTGCCAGCAGCTTACTGTTAGGGGGCATGAACACTGAAGCTTTCTTT | CASSLLLGGMNTEAFF | TRBV7-6 | - | TRBD1 | TRBJ1-1
TGTGCCAGTAGTATGGAGACAGGGGGCTTCTACGAGCAGTACTTC | CASSMETGGFYEQYF | TRBV19 | - | TRBD1 | TRBJ2-7
TGTGCCAGTAGTATATCACCGACAGGAGGAAACACCATATATTTT | CASSISPTGGNTIYF | TRBV19 | - | - | TRBJ1-3
TGTGCCAGCAGCTTACGGGGGGCCCACGAGCAGTACTTC | CASSLRGAHEQYF | TRBV7-9 | - | - | TRBJ2-7
TGTGCCAGCAGCTTAGCGGGAGCGGGAGGAATCTTAGAGCAGTACTTC | CASSLAGAGGILEQYF | TRBV7-2 | - | TRBD2 | TRBJ2-7
TGTGCCAGCAGTTTGAGTTCTAACTATGGCTACACCTTC | CASSLSSNYGYTF | TRBV28 | - | - | TRBJ1-2
TGTGCCAGCAGCCAAGATCGGGGTCTGCGCACAGATACGCAGTATTTT | CASSQDRGLRTDTQYF | TRBV3-1/TRBV3-2 | - | - | TRBJ2-3
TGCGCCAGCAGCATTAGCGGGAGCGTGGGCACAGATACGCAGTATTTT | CASSISGSVGTDTQYF | TRBV5-1 | once | TRBD2 | TRBJ2-3
TGTGCCAGCAGCTTAGACAGGGTGGGGAATCAGCCCCAGCATTTT | CASSLDRVGNQPQHF | TRBV7-2 | - | - | TRBJ1-5
TGTGCCAGCAGCCTCGGCAGGGCAAGGGAGCAGTACTTC | CASSLGRAREQYF | TRBV27 | few | - | TRBJ2-7
TGTGCCAGCAGCTTAGATCTTCTAGGCCACAATGAGCAGTTCTTC | CASSLDLLGHNEQFF | TRBV7-2 | - | - | TRBJ2-1
TGTGCCAGCAGTCCAACAGCGGGGGGAGACAATGAGCAGTTCTTC | CASSPTAGGDNEQFF | TRBV27 | once | TRBD2 | TRBJ2-1
TGTGCCAGCAGCTTCCCTCGGACAGAAGTCTCCTATAATTCACCCCTCCACTTT | CASSFPRTEVSYNSPLHF | TRBV7-2 | - | - | TRBJ1-6
TGCGCCAGCAGCTTCGGACAGGGCAATGAGCAGTTCTTC | CASSFGQGNEQFF | TRBV5-1 | - | TRBD1 | TRBJ2-1
TGTGCCAGCAGCCAAGGCGTGACAGGGGACGAGCAGTACTTC | CASSQGVTGDEQYF | TRBV3-1/TRBV3-2 | - | TRBD1 | TRBJ2-7
TGTGCCAGCAGCGTAGCTGGAGGGTGGACAGATACGCAGTATTTT | CASSVAGGWTDTQYF | TRBV9 | few | - | TRBJ2-3
TGTGCCAGCAGCGTAGGGGGCCTTAGTGAAAAACTGTTTTTT | CASSVGGLSEKLFF | TRBV9 | - | - | TRBJ1-4
TGCGCCAGCGGACCCCGGGACAGGGGGATGCATGGCTACACCTTC | CASGPRDRGMHGYTF | TRBV5-1 | - | TRBD1 | TRBJ1-2
TGTGCCAGCAGTTACCGCGTTTATGGCTACACCTTC | CASSYRVYGYTF | TRBV6-2/TRBV6-3 | once | - | TRBJ1-2
TGTGCCAGCAAGGGACAGGGGCCTGAAAAACTGTTTTTT | CASKGQGPEKLFF | TRBV28 | once | TRBD1 | TRBJ1-4
TGTGCCAGCAGTTTACGAGGGAGTGGCACAGATACGCAGTATTTT | CASSLRGSGTDTQYF | TRBV28 | - | - | TRBJ2-3
TGTGCCAGCTCACCGAAGACTAGCGGGGCCTACGAGCAGTACTTC | CASSPKTSGAYEQYF | TRBV18 | many | TRBD2 | TRBJ2-7
TGTGCCAGCAGCGTAGAAGGACGGGGGACTGAAGCTTTCTTT | CASSVEGRGTEAFF | TRBV9 | - | - | TRBJ1-1
TGTGCAAGCCGATTCTGGGGCGGGAGAAGGACAGATACGCAGTATTTT | CASRFWGGRRTDTQYF | TRBV12-2 | many | - | TRBJ2-3
TGTGCCAGCAGTGCAAGGGGACAGTGGGCCTCTGGAAACACCATATATTTT | CASSARGQWASGNTIYF | TRBV2 | - | TRBD1 | TRBJ1-3
TGCGCCAGCACCGTAGCGGGTTCCTCCACCGGGGAGCTGTTTTTT | CASTVAGSSTGELFF | TRBV5-1 | - | TRBD2 | TRBJ2-2
TGTGCCAGTAGTATAGGCCAGGGGTGGGATGGCTACACCTTC | CASSIGQGWDGYTF | TRBV19 | - | - | TRBJ1-2
TGTGCCTGGAGTGTACAAGGACTCATTATGTTCTTC | CAWSVQGLIMFF | TRBV30 | - | - | TRBJ2-1
TGTGCCAGCAGTTACCTGTCAGTGTATGGCTACACCTTC | CASSYLSVYGYTF | TRBV6-5 | - | - | TRBJ1-2
TGTGCCAGCAGCAAGGAAGGGGTGGGTGAAAAACTGTTTTTT | CASSKEGVGEKLFF | TRBV5-4 | - | - | TRBJ1-4